Sequencing of this T cell receptor beta chain was carried out in a study of beta chain features in type 1 diabetes. TCRB transcripts that were expressed got sequenced, as all of the isolated RNA had been reverse transcribed. The data were produced by immunoSEQ multiplex PCR, yet TCRdb's version contains in-frame clones alone and is incomplete. The table lists about 9,400 clones, roughly 74% of them singletons. The germline V gene encodes CDR1 MGHRA and CDR2 YSYEKL. The CDR3 is 14 amino acids. Trimming took 6 bases from V and 3 from J; bases not matched to a gene: 7. Sorted populations all had greater than 98% purity. Notes on the study in general: Shorter templates might be favored by PCR, equally in patients and controls.

This clone was seen a handful of times. The antigen remains unidentified. The TCR comes from a woman aged 18-35 years in good health. The genes are TRBV4-1 and TRBJ2-7; 8 bases are shared with TRBD2. The sample taken for sequencing was Tregs from blood. The CDR3 sequence: CASSSPGGVYEQYF. The CDR3 region has the DNA TGCGCCAGCAGTAGTCCGGGGGGGGTCTACGAGCAGTACTTC.